The 21 T cell receptor beta chains below were found in one sample sequenced in a study of T cell responses to AZD1222 COVID-19 vaccine. TCRdb's table, derived via immunoSEQ multiplex PCR, lists solely in-frame clones and lacks some. Among 95,000 to 150,000 clones listed, more than 80% were seen once. The specimen comprised peripheral blood, sampled on day 0 of AZD1222 vaccination. The receptors were gathered from an adult in good health.

The V and J genes are TRBV5-1 and TRBJ1-2, with D perhaps TRBD1 (5 bases). CDR1 and CDR2 (germline): SGHRS, YFSETQ. The CDR3 is 13 residues long. The V end was cut by 2 bases, the J end by 6 bases, with 11 bases between. The CDR3 nucleotides read TGCGCCAGCAGCTTCCGGGACCGAGATGGCTACACCTTC. Its protein product is CASSFRDRDGYTF.

The gene calls are TRBV20-1 and TRBJ2-7, with D uncertain. CDR1 and CDR2 (germline): DFQATT, SNEGSKA (reference sequence). The CDR3 length is 11 residues. V was shortened by 3 bases and J by 2 bases, with 5 bases between the two germline ends. The CDR3 loop reads CSASQPYEQYF. In DNA form, the CDR3 reads TGCAGTGCTAGTCAACCCTACGAGCAGTACTTC.

The J gene is TRBJ2-7, the V gene TRBV27; 9 bases are shared with TRBD1. The CDR3 is 16 residues long. Germline loops: CDR1 MNHEY, CDR2 SMNVEV (reference sequence). Trimming at V came to 0 bases and at J to 6 bases, leaving 9 bases not matched to a gene. CDR3 region: CASSLSAGQGRLEQYF. The CDR3 DNA reads TGTGCCAGCAGTTTATCAGCGGGACAGGGTCGGCTCGAGCAGTACTTC.

The chain joins TRBV4-3 to TRBJ2-3; D is undetermined. This CDR3 comprises 17 residues. V was trimmed by 0 bases and J by 2 bases, leaving 15 bases between them. Germline lookup yields CDR1 LGHNA and CDR2 YSLEER. This chain's CDR3 is CASSQDPAHLNTDTQYF. The CDR3 nucleotides are TGCGCCAGCAGCCAAGATCCGGCCCACCTAAACACAGATACGCAGTATTTT.

This clone was recorded once. The chain uses TRBV7-2 and TRBJ1-2, with D possibly matching TRBD1 (6 bases). Germline CDR1 and CDR2: SGHTA and FQGNSA. The ends were cut back, 1 base at V and 8 bases at J, with 11 bases in the middle. The CDR3 spans 13 residues. CDR3 coding DNA: TGTGCCAGCAGCTTAGGGACAGAGGGGGGCTACACCTTC. This sequence encodes CASSLGTEGGYTF.

The chain carries TRBV7-2 and TRBJ1-2; no definite D call. Per germline, CDR1 SGHTA and CDR2 FQGNSA. V gave up 5 bases and J gave up 1 base, with 11 bases separating them. The CDR3 covers 14 residues. CDR3: CASSPDAINYGYTF. The DNA of the CDR3 is TGTGCCAGCAGCCCGGACGCGATTAACTATGGCTACACCTTC.

The J gene is TRBJ2-7, the V gene TRBV27; 11 bases match TRBD1. The junction had 14 bases not matched to a gene; V was cut back by 8 bases and J by 2 bases. CDR3 length: 17 amino acids. Looked up from germline, CDR1 is MNHEY and CDR2 is SMNVEV (reference sequence). CDR3 nucleotide sequence: TGTGCCAGCGGAGGACAGGGGGCGCGCGACTTTACCTACGAGCAGTACTTC. Translating gives CASGGQGARDFTYEQYF.

The chain recombines TRBV4-1 with TRBJ1-1, with D unresolved. This CDR3 contains 13 residues. Germline V lookup: CDR1 MGHRA, CDR2 YSYEKL. V dropped 4 bases and J dropped 3 bases, with 9 bases sitting between them. The CDR3 nucleotides read TGCGCCAGCAGCCGGGTGCGGGACACTGAAGCTTTCTTT. Translated, it gives CASSRVRDTEAFF.

V usage is TRBV19 and J usage is TRBJ2-3, with 9 bases aligning to TRBD2. Germline assignment: CDR1 LNHDA and CDR2 SQIVND (reference sequence). There are 18 residues in the CDR3. The trim removed 4 bases at V and 2 bases at J, leaving 13 bases unmatched. The CDR3 is CASSSPPGTSPSTDTQYF. CDR3 in DNA: TGTGCCAGTAGTAGTCCCCCAGGGACTAGCCCTTCCACAGATACGCAGTATTTT.

V is TRBV28 and J is TRBJ1-1; D is ambiguous. Trimming shortened V by 2 bases and J by 8 bases, and 12 bases separated the two germline ends. The CDR3 runs 13 residues. The germline V gene encodes CDR1 MDHEN and CDR2 SYDVKM. CDR3 nucleotide sequence: TGTGCCAGCAGTTTAACGCGCCCGCGAGAAGCTTTCTTT. It yields the protein CASSLTRPREAFF.

The genes are TRBV9 and TRBJ2-4, with D possibly called TRBD1 or TRBD2 (6 bases each). Germline V gene lookup returns CDR1 SGDLS and CDR2 YYNGEE. This CDR3 spans 14 amino acids. V dropped 0 bases and J dropped 5 bases, with 9 bases sitting between them. Here the CDR3 DNA reads TGTGCCAGCAGCGTAGGGGGGGCCCAAAACATTCAGTACTTC. Residues: CASSVGGAQNIQYF.

The rearrangement joins TRBV27 to TRBJ2-1; D remains ambiguous. With 10 bases removed from V and 4 bases from J, the gap between germline ends came to 17 bases. In germline, CDR1 is MNHEY, CDR2 SMNVEV (reference sequence). The CDR3 is 14 residues long. The chain's CDR3 is CATHSAGTYNEQFF. The CDR3 nucleotides read TGTGCCACCCACTCCGCCGGAACTTACAATGAGCAGTTCTTC.

The chain uses TRBV6-2 or TRBV6-3 and TRBJ2-7; D remains unclear. Trimming stripped 5 bases from V and 7 bases from J, with 9 bases between. The CDR3 is 11 residues long. In germline, CDR1 is MNHEY, CDR2 SVGEGT. CDR3 residues: CASSPFLEQYF. In DNA form, the CDR3 reads TGTGCCAGCAGTCCCTTTTTGGAGCAGTACTTC.

The J gene is TRBJ2-5, the V gene TRBV24-1; no clear D gene. From germline, CDR1 is KGHDR and CDR2 SFDVKD. V was cut by 4 bases and J by 5 bases, with 13 bases left in between. The CDR3 loop spans 14 amino acids. The CDR3 loop is CATSDPSPQETQYF. The CDR3 nucleotides are TGTGCCACCAGTGACCCGAGTCCACAGGAGACCCAGTACTTC.

The chain recombines TRBV28 with TRBJ2-6; no clear D. The CDR3 length is 15 residues. Germline V gives CDR1 MDHEN, CDR2 SYDVKM. The germline V and J ends were trimmed by 3 bases and 2 bases, with 8 bases remaining between them. This CDR3 is CASSFLRPGANVLTF. For the CDR3, the DNA is TGTGCCAGCAGTTTCCTGCGCCCTGGGGCCAACGTCCTGACTTTC. Supplemented by reference TRBV28 and TRBJ2-6, the full variable domain reads DVKVTQSSRYLVKRTGEKVFLECVQDMDHENMFWYRQDPGLGLRLIYFSYDVKMKEKGDIPEGYSVSREKKERFSLILESASTNQTSMYLCASSFLRPGANVLTFGAGSRLTVL.

V gene TRBV10-3 combines with J gene TRBJ2-3; 13 positions match TRBD2. Germline loops: CDR1 ENHRY, CDR2 SYGVKD. V lost 8 bases, J lost 0 bases, and 5 bases stayed unmatched. CDR3 length: 16 amino acids. CDR3: CAIGGTSGTSTDTQYF. CDR3 nucleotides: TGTGCCATCGGGGGGACTAGCGGGACTAGCACAGATACGCAGTATTTT.

Only a few counts were recorded for this clone. The genes are TRBV7-9 and TRBJ2-2, with 10 bases fitting TRBD1. Germline V gene lookup returns CDR1 SEHNR and CDR2 FQNEAQ (reference sequence). This CDR3 has 15 amino acids. Trimming removed 5 bases from V and 3 bases from J; junction bases left unmatched: 3. This chain's CDR3 is CASSPGQGDTGELFF. The CDR3 nucleotides read TGTGCCAGCAGCCCCGGACAGGGGGACACCGGGGAGCTGTTTTTT.

This rearrangement joins TRBV7-2 to TRBJ2-2, with D uncertain. This CDR3 comprises 15 residues. Germline CDR1 is SGHTA and CDR2 is FQGNSA. The V end lost 7 bases, the J end lost 1 base, and 13 bases lay between the germline ends. CDR3: CASTPPARNTGELFF. In DNA form, the CDR3 reads TGTGCCAGCACCCCCCCGGCGAGGAACACCGGGGAGCTGTTTTTT.

The chain has TRBV7-2 and TRBJ2-1; weak D call: TRBD2 (6 bases). CDR3 length: 13 amino acids. CDR1 and CDR2 from the germline V gene are SGHTA and FQGNSA. V was trimmed by 4 bases and J by 6 bases, leaving 10 bases between them. The CDR3 bases are TGTGCCAGCAGCTCGGACTACGCCAATGAGCAGTTCTTC. The encoded protein is CASSSDYANEQFF.

This chain connects TRBV4-1 to TRBJ2-1; unclear D gene. Germline assignment: CDR1 MGHRA and CDR2 YSYEKL. Trimming shortened V by 4 bases and J by 7 bases, and 20 bases separated the two germline ends. The CDR3 is 16 residues long. In DNA, the CDR3 is TGCGCCAGCAGCCGGGTTGGGGAAGGGCTTAAGAATGAGCAGTTCTTC. This sequence encodes CASSRVGEGLKNEQFF.

This clone is a singleton in its sample. The rearrangement links TRBV6-5 to TRBJ2-7; no clear D gene. V was pared by 4 bases and J by 3 bases, with 16 bases between. CDR1 is MNHEY and CDR2 is SVGAGI in the germline V gene. This CDR3 has 15 residues. This chain's CDR3 is CASSSASPPIYEQYF. Here the CDR3 DNA reads TGTGCCAGCAGTTCGGCCTCTCCCCCCATCTACGAGCAGTACTTC.